Shown below are 30 T cell receptor beta chains from a single sample sequenced in a study of shared clonotypes between healthy human individuals. Measured with immunoSEQ multiplex PCR; TCRdb has only the in-frame clones, and not every one. The table includes approximately 460,000 clones, approximately 80% detected once. Sample: PBMCs. These receptors were collected from a woman in her 40s in good health. Some clones in this sample may be carry-over from other donors' samples.

Points on this clone: Only one base separates this from a far larger clonotype, so it likely reflects a read error. The chain joins TRBV30 to TRBJ1-2; D uncertain. Between the trimmed V and J ends, which lost 0 bases and 8 bases, there was a span of 16 bases. This CDR3 comprises 14 residues. CDR1 is GTSNPN and CDR2 is SVGIG in the germline V gene (reference sequence). This CDR3 is CAWSVGQEARGYTF. The CDR3 DNA follows: TGTGCCTGGAGTGTAGGGCAGGAGGCACGGGGCTACACCTTC.

J is TRBJ1-2 and V is TRBV10-2, with a tentative D call TRBD1 (5 bases). Germline CDR1 WSHSY, CDR2 SAAADI. V was trimmed by 0 bases and J by 8 bases, leaving 16 bases between them. This CDR3 region has 15 residues. The CDR3 nucleotides read TGCGCCAGCAGTGAGTCGGTGATAGGGGACGGAGGCTACACCTTC. Translation gives CASSESVIGDGGYTF.

This chain joins TRBV7-9 and TRBJ1-2, with a weak D call TRBD1 (5 bases). The length of the CDR3 is 13 residues. Trimming shortened V by 6 bases and J by 5 bases, and 13 bases separated the two germline ends. Germline CDR1 SEHNR, CDR2 FQNEAQ (reference sequence). Written as DNA, the CDR3 is TGTGCCAGCAGGGCCGGGACGCATTATGGCTACACCTTC. Translation gives CASRAGTHYGYTF.

The gene calls are TRBV7-8 and TRBJ2-2; 7 positions match TRBD2. V was pared by 0 bases and J by 6 bases, with 10 bases of the junction left unmatched. The CDR3 loop spans 17 amino acids. Looked up from germline, CDR1 is SGHVS and CDR2 is FQNEAQ. The CDR3: CASSLALLRESPGELFF. In nucleotides, the CDR3 is TGTGCCAGCAGCTTAGCGCTGTTGCGGGAGTCCCCCGGGGAGCTGTTTTTT.

V and J are TRBV28 and TRBJ2-7; D may correspond to TRBD1 or TRBD2 (5 bases each). V lost 6 bases and J 9 bases, leaving 27 bases between the germline ends. The V gene's germline CDR1 is MDHEN and CDR2 SYDVKM. The CDR3 loop spans 16 amino acids. CDR3 in DNA: TGTGCCAGCAGGGAAACCGGGACCTTGGTGAACCCCGGGCAGTACTTC. Protein product: CASRETGTLVNPGQYF. The whole variable domain, remainder taken from reference TRBV28 and TRBJ2-7, is DVKVTQSSRYLVKRTGEKVFLECVQDMDHENMFWYRQDPGLGLRLIYFSYDVKMKEKGDIPEGYSVSREKKERFSLILESASTNQTSMYLCASRETGTLVNPGQYFGPGTRLTVT.

V usage is TRBV10-3 and J usage is TRBJ2-1; D perhaps matches TRBD2 (7 bases). CDR3 size: 11 residues. V shed 10 bases and J shed 8 bases, with 12 bases lying between them. The germline V gene encodes CDR1 ENHRY and CDR2 SYGVKD. CDR3 coding DNA: TGTGCCACTGGGGGGGGCGATGAGCAGTTCTTC. Its translation is CATGGGDEQFF.

This clone occurred a few times. The chain uses TRBV30 and TRBJ2-7; D is possibly TRBD2 (5 bases). Trimming pared 4 bases from V and 6 bases from J, leaving 16 bases between. This CDR3 has 13 residues. Germline values: CDR1 GTSNPN, CDR2 SVGIG (reference sequence). CDR3 coding DNA: TGTGCCTGGAATTCTAACTTCGGGGTCGAGCAGTACTTC. Translated: CAWNSNFGVEQYF.

This sequence joins TRBV2 and TRBJ1-4; 10 bases are shared with TRBD1. This CDR3 spans 15 amino acids. V gave up 6 bases and J gave up 5 bases; unmatched junction bases: 6. In germline, CDR1 is SNHLY, CDR2 FYNNEI. The CDR3 loop is CASRIPGQGNEKLFF. Here the CDR3 DNA reads TGTGCCAGCAGGATACCGGGACAGGGGAATGAAAAACTGTTTTTT.

The J gene is TRBJ2-7, the V gene TRBV4-1; weak D call: TRBD2 (5 bases). From germline, CDR1 is MGHRA and CDR2 YSYEKL. CDR3 length: 15 amino acids. The V gene lost 4 bases and the J gene lost 4 bases, with 17 bases spanning the gap. The CDR3 protein is CASSREGHSGYEQYF. The CDR3 nucleotides read TGCGCCAGCAGCCGTGAGGGCCATAGTGGTTACGAGCAGTACTTC.

The chain has TRBV2 and TRBJ2-7; 10 bases are shared with TRBD2. Germline values: CDR1 SNHLY, CDR2 FYNNEI. This CDR3 contains 14 residues. The trim removed 5 bases at V and 9 bases at J, leaving 10 bases unmatched. The CDR3 loop reads CASSRSAGGQRQYF. CDR3 DNA sequence: TGTGCCAGCAGTCGATCAGCGGGAGGGCAGCGGCAGTACTTC. Together with reference TRBV2 and TRBJ2-7, the CDR3 gives the full variable domain: EPEVTQTPSHQVTQMGQEVILRCVPISNHLYFYWYRQILGQKVEFLVSFYNNEISEKSEIFDDQFSVERPDGSNFTLKIRSTKLEDSAMYFCASSRSAGGQRQYFGPGTRLTVT.

The J gene is TRBJ1-1, the V gene TRBV18, with no clear D. This CDR3 region has 14 residues. V dropped 3 bases and J dropped 0 bases, with 8 bases sitting between them. Germline values: CDR1 KGHSH, CDR2 LQKENI. CDR3 sequence (DNA): TGTGCCAGCTCACCCAGGAGGATGAACACTGAAGCTTTCTTT. This translates into CASSPRRMNTEAFF.

For this clone: The sample contains more than one DNA sequence encoding this CDR3. The rearrangement uses TRBV7-2 and TRBJ2-1; D possibly corresponds to TRBD2 (6 bases). Deletions cut 5 bases from V and 9 bases from J, with 8 bases between. The CDR3 contains 11 residues. CDR1 and CDR2 from the germline V gene are SGHTA and FQGNSA. CDR3 loop: CASSRRGEQFF. The CDR3 nucleotides read TGTGCCAGCAGCCGGCGGGGTGAGCAGTTCTTC.

This sequence joins TRBV9 and TRBJ2-2; perhaps TRBD2 as D (6 bases). CDR3 size: 17 residues. Trimming stripped 2 bases from V and 1 base from J, with 15 bases between. Per germline, CDR1 SGDLS and CDR2 YYNGEE. Here the CDR3 DNA reads TGTGCCAGCAGCGTGACGGCCTACGGGGGGAACACCGGGGAGCTGTTTTTT. This sequence encodes CASSVTAYGGNTGELFF.

Points on this clone: One base separates it from a far larger clone, so it is likely a read error. The rearrangement joins TRBV11-2 to TRBJ2-7, with D possibly TRBD2 on 6 matching bases. The V and J ends lost 2 bases and 3 bases respectively, with 14 bases between them. The CDR3 runs to 15 residues. CDR1 and CDR2 from the germline V gene are SGHAT and FQNNGV. This CDR3 reads CASSLFPASDYEQYF. The CDR3 DNA reads as TGTGCCAGCAGCTTATTCCCGGCTAGCGACTACGAGCAGTACTTC.

V is TRBV28 and J is TRBJ2-7, with TRBD2 as a possible D gene (6 bases). Germline V gene lookup returns CDR1 MDHEN and CDR2 SYDVKM. The CDR3 length is 16 residues. The germline V and J ends were trimmed by 0 bases and 4 bases, with 16 bases remaining between them. CDR3 in amino acids: CASSLWARGGEYEQYF. For the CDR3, the DNA is TGTGCCAGCAGTTTATGGGCCCGGGGAGGCGAGTACGAGCAGTACTTC.

The chain carries TRBV5-1 and TRBJ2-3; the match to TRBD2 covers 13 bases. The CDR3 is 16 residues long. V shed 3 bases and J 4 bases; nucleotides not matched to a gene: 5. Germline-derived CDR1 and CDR2 are SGHRS and YFSETQ. The CDR3 loop reads CASSSGLAGVSDTQYF. The CDR3 region has the DNA TGCGCCAGCAGCTCTGGACTAGCGGGAGTATCAGATACGCAGTATTTT.

This clone was found a few times. The rearrangement joins TRBV6-1 to TRBJ2-5; no clear D. V was shortened by 2 bases and J by 5 bases, with 9 bases between the two germline ends. Germline CDR1 reads MNHNS; CDR2 reads SASEGT. The CDR3 loop spans 13 amino acids. DNA of the CDR3: TGTGCCAGCAGTGAAACCTTCGTCGAGACCCAGTACTTC. Protein product: CASSETFVETQYF.

The chain uses TRBV7-3 and TRBJ1-2; D possibly corresponds to TRBD1 (6 bases). With 4 bases removed from V and 6 bases from J, the gap between germline ends came to 12 bases. This CDR3 region has 13 residues. Germline-derived CDR1 and CDR2 are SGHTA and FQGTGA. The CDR3 loop is CASSSGGGDGYTF. CDR3 coding DNA: TGTGCCAGCAGCTCCGGAGGGGGGGATGGCTACACCTTC. The whole variable domain, filled in from reference TRBV7-3 and TRBJ1-2, reads GAGVSQTPSNKVTEKGKYVELRCDPISGHTALYWYRQSLGQGPEFLIYFQGTGAADDSGLPNDRFFAVRPEGSVSTLKIQRTERGDSAVYLCASSSGGGDGYTFGSGTRLTVV.

V gene TRBV27 combines with J gene TRBJ2-3; D is uncertain. CDR3 length: 12 amino acids. The V gene's germline CDR1 is MNHEY and CDR2 SMNVEV (reference sequence). Deletions cut 7 bases from V and 2 bases from J, with 7 bases between. CDR3 bases: TGTGCCAGCAATTCTTACACAGATACGCAGTATTTT. It codes for CASNSYTDTQYF.

This chain connects TRBV5-1 to TRBJ2-3; TRBD2 agrees at 13 bases. This CDR3 is 15 amino acids long. From germline, CDR1 is SGHRS and CDR2 YFSETQ. V lost 5 bases and J lost 2; bases outside the gene matches: 2. CDR3 bases: TGCGCCAGCAGGGGACTAGCGGGACCCACAGATACGCAGTATTTT. It codes for CASRGLAGPTDTQYF.

The genes are TRBV7-2 and TRBJ2-5, with no clear D. The germline V gene encodes CDR1 SGHTA and CDR2 FQGNSA. V lost 3 bases, J lost 2 bases, and 7 bases lay in between. This CDR3 comprises 13 residues. This CDR3 is CASSLVAQETQYF. CDR3 nucleotides: TGTGCCAGCAGCTTGGTGGCTCAAGAGACCCAGTACTTC.

For the CDR3, the DNA is TGTGCCAGCAGTTTGTTTGAACAGGTCAAACAGCCCCAGCATTTT. Protein sequence: CASSLFEQVKQPQHF. The V and J genes are TRBV28 and TRBJ1-5; maybe TRBD1 (5 bases). Trimming cost V 3 bases and J 7 bases, with 16 bases left between them. Germline assignment: CDR1 MDHEN and CDR2 SYDVKM. The CDR3 covers 15 residues.

The sample holds many counts of this clone. This CDR3 is also generated by other DNA sequences in the sample. CDR3 region: CASSESGRRTNEQFF. The CDR3 bases are TGTGCCAGCAGTGAATCCGGGAGAAGGACCAATGAGCAGTTCTTC. The chain couples TRBV2 to TRBJ2-1; possibly TRBD2 for D (6 bases). The ends were cut back, 2 bases at V and 6 bases at J, with 14 bases in the middle. This CDR3 has 15 amino acids. Germline values: CDR1 SNHLY, CDR2 FYNNEI. Full variable domain (outside the CDR3, taken from reference TRBV2 and TRBJ2-1): EPEVTQTPSHQVTQMGQEVILRCVPISNHLYFYWYRQILGQKVEFLVSFYNNEISEKSEIFDDQFSVERPDGSNFTLKIRSTKLEDSAMYFCASSESGRRTNEQFFGPGTRLTVL.

The chain carries TRBV30 and TRBJ1-4; perhaps TRBD1 as D (5 bases). This CDR3 has 13 amino acids. V lost 5 bases to trimming and J lost 7 bases, with 14 bases between them. Germline loops: CDR1 GTSNPN, CDR2 SVGIG (reference sequence). The CDR3: CAWEDSRGEKLFF. In nucleotides, the CDR3 is TGTGCCTGGGAAGACTCTAGGGGTGAAAAACTGTTTTTT.

The chain joins TRBV6-5 to TRBJ1-3; maybe TRBD1 (5 bases). The V end lost 0 bases, the J end lost 1 base, and 10 bases lay between the germline ends. There are 16 residues in the CDR3. Germline V lookup: CDR1 MNHEY, CDR2 SVGAGI. The CDR3 DNA reads as TGTGCCAGCAGTTACTCGAGACAGTATTCTGGAAACACCATATATTTT. Its protein is CASSYSRQYSGNTIYF.

This clone has a single count. The V call is TRBV2, the J call TRBJ1-5; D gene uncertain. The ends were cut back, 0 bases at V and 3 bases at J, with 9 bases in the middle. There are 15 residues in the CDR3. Germline values: CDR1 SNHLY, CDR2 FYNNEI. CDR3 bases: TGTGCCAGCAGTGAAGCTACGAGTCCCAATCAGCCCCAGCATTTT. Translated: CASSEATSPNQPQHF.

V and J are TRBV7-2 and TRBJ2-4; D gene uncertain. Germline V gives CDR1 SGHTA, CDR2 FQGNSA. V was shortened by 4 bases and J by 0 bases, with 13 bases between the two germline ends. This CDR3 is 16 amino acids long. CDR3 region: CASSSPRRLAKNIQYF. The DNA for the CDR3 is TGTGCCAGCAGCTCTCCTCGTAGACTAGCCAAAAACATTCAGTACTTC.

The chain is built from TRBV29-1 and TRBJ2-6; D is possibly TRBD1 (5 bases). Trimming took 6 bases from V and 0 from J, leaving 15 bases between them. Germline loops: CDR1 SQVTM, CDR2 ANQGSEA. The CDR3 has 16 residues. CDR3 in amino acids: CSVREPKDSGANVLTF. CDR3 sequence (DNA): TGCAGCGTCAGGGAACCTAAAGACTCTGGGGCCAACGTCCTGACTTTC.

The rearrangement uses TRBV28 and TRBJ2-2, with TRBD2 identical over 9 bases. CDR1 is MDHEN and CDR2 is SYDVKM in the germline V gene. After removal of 5 bases from V and 6 bases from J, the junction contained 10 bases not matched to a gene. The CDR3 covers 16 residues. CDR3 sequence reads: CASSPQGGGRAGELFF. CDR3 sequence (DNA): TGTGCCAGCAGTCCCCAAGGTGGCGGGAGGGCCGGGGAGCTGTTTTTT. The entire variable domain, with the rest obtained from reference TRBV28 and TRBJ2-2, is as follows: DVKVTQSSRYLVKRTGEKVFLECVQDMDHENMFWYRQDPGLGLRLIYFSYDVKMKEKGDIPEGYSVSREKKERFSLILESASTNQTSMYLCASSPQGGGRAGELFFGEGSRLTVL.

The J gene is TRBJ2-7, the V gene TRBV27; D might be TRBD1 or TRBD2, each matching 5 bases. The ends were cut back, 2 bases at V and 3 bases at J, with 11 bases in the middle. There are 14 residues in the CDR3. Germline lookup yields CDR1 MNHEY and CDR2 SMNVEV (reference sequence). CDR3 region: CASSLGGRYYEQYF. For the CDR3, the DNA is TGTGCCAGCAGTTTAGGGGGACGGTACTACGAGCAGTACTTC.